This entry features one TCR beta chain sequence. This clonotype was recorded at least ten times. The antigen it recognizes is unknown. Nothing much larger sits one base from this clone, and base qualities are not available. This entry belongs to a study of T cells in Graves' hyperthyroidism and ophthalmopathy (dated by TCRdb to the late 2010s). Study-wide context: TCR V-J signatures able to tell the groups apart were searched for in a discovery cohort of 100 patients, of whom 43 had Graves' ophthalmopathy and around 56 had stable Graves' hyperthyroidism. Whether ophthalmopathy could be predicted prospectively was tested in an independent validation cohort made up of 18 hyperthyroidism patients plus 17 patients who later progressed to ophthalmopathy. The 100 or so discovery patients were randomly divided into training and test sets at a 7:3 ratio. Thyroid tissue and blood T-cell repertoires from more than 5 Graves' hyperthyroidism patients were also compared in the study. Following sampling, methimazole starting at 30 mg daily was given to hyperthyroidism patients, and high-dose intravenous methylprednisolone was given to ophthalmopathy patients. The paper reports TCR Vbeta CDR3 sequencing of roughly 140 peripheral blood samples: around 45 ophthalmopathy, roughly 80 hyperthyroidism and some 17 progressor patients. Here is what the overall study found, with its caveats: Blood samples also contained most of the expanded thyroid clonotypes (frequency above 0.001), which suggests that blood repertoires may reflect thyroid immune responses. Sample size was not statistically predetermined, and investigators were not blinded to group allocation. In validation, the model predicted progression to ophthalmopathy with approximately 69% sensitivity and 72% to 75% specificity, a median of 6.5 months before onset. A model built on a 13 V-J signature distinguished ophthalmopathy from stable hyperthyroidism, reaching around 88% sensitivity and around 82% specificity in cross-validation and 80%/75% in testing.

V loses 5 bases at its end and J loses 6 bases; junction bases beyond the gene matches: 13. The CDR3 covers 16 residues, taking in both the cysteine and the phenylalanine. Left in the record is the CDR3 DNA by itself, 48 bases read in frame from the first base. Looking up the germline V gene yields CDR1 SGHVS and CDR2 FNYEAQ. Any patient with an uncontrolled infection, another autoimmune disease, pregnancy or lactation was excluded. Diagnoses were established on the basis of clinical symptoms, serum thyroxine and TRAb, thyroid ultrasound, and orbital computed tomography. Total RNA was extracted with Trizol reagent, and quality was checked on an Agilent 2100 Bioanalyzer. TCR beta CDR3 regions were amplified from RNA transcripts. A first-round RT-PCR of the TCR CDR3 used the HTBI primer set with the Qiagen OneStep RT-PCR kit. Libraries were constructed in a second round of multiplex PCR, after which size selection and purification were carried out. The libraries were sequenced on an Illumina HiSeq2000 using paired-end 100 bp reads. As for the original processing: Raw data were processed with SOAPnuke, discarding reads with adapters, uncalled bases, mean Phred below 15, or no exact constant-primer or identifier match. High-quality paired reads were merged using COPE v1.2.5, and each unique nucleotide sequence was defined as a clonotype. Clonotypes were aligned to IMGT TRBV, TRBD and TRBJ reference segments using MiTCR v1.1. Only V-J combinations with frequency above 0.0001, covering roughly 99% of repertoires, were analysed. A TCS score was defined as the ratio between F50 (clonal expansion) and ExV (chaos), using BLOSUM62-based TCRdist between CDR3 peptides within each V-J. Welch's t-statistics and random forest reduced around 550 V-J features to 13, which were used in a naive Bayes classifier (R e1071). The Morisita-Horn index was used to measure how similar the thyroid and blood repertoires were. Using fastp trimming at Q25 and MiXCR clonotype assembly, TCRdb reanalyzed the public sequencing data and kept in-frame beta chains. A single entry per CDR3 protein holds the most common genes and DNA from its merged rows. Here the V and J calls rest on TCRdb's processing, not on the authors' analysis. Present in this sample are about 660,000 distinct CDR3 sequences, just under 45% of which were seen just once. More than 7% of the sample goes to the ten largest clones.

The sequence was collected from an adult man with Graves' disease, either hyperthyroidism or ophthalmopathy (not recorded which). Sequenced material: peripheral blood or thyroid tissue (not recorded which). Rearrangement joined TRBV7-6 to TRBJ2-7, with TRBD2 identical over 10 junction bases. The CDR3 here reads CASSPHTLAGAAEQYF. The DNA is TGTGCCAGCAGCCCCCATACTCTAGCGGGAGCGGCCGAGCAGTACTTC.